The rows below give T cell receptor beta chains drawn from one sample of a study of CD8 T cells in Susac syndrome. TCRdb re-analysed the immunoSEQ multiplex PCR reads in MiXCR, keeping a single row per CDR3 protein. Of some 180,000 distinct CDR3 sequences listed, 91% are singletons. Source material: CD4+ T cells from PBMCs. The receptor set was obtained from a human donor with Susac syndrome. The CDR3 runs from the conserved cysteine through the conserved F or W. D genes are given only for firm matches. Not every row has a clone size; where given, it reads once, few, many or a size class.

abundance: -; j_gene: TRBJ1-1; d_gene: -; v_gene: TRBV7-3; CDR3aa: CASGEQVYTEAFF; CDR3nt: TGTGCCAGCGGGGAACAGGTGTACACTGAAGCTTTCTTT
abundance: -; j_gene: TRBJ1-1; d_gene: -; v_gene: TRBV6-1; CDR3aa: CASSEGYLGDTEAFF; CDR3nt: TGTGCCAGCAGTGAAGGCTACTTAGGGGACACTGAAGCTTTCTTT
abundance: once; j_gene: TRBJ1-3; d_gene: -; v_gene: TRBV7-2; CDR3aa: CASSFGGTGNTIYF; CDR3nt: TGTGCCAGCAGCTTCGGGGGAACGGGAAACACCATATATTTT
abundance: -; j_gene: TRBJ2-1; d_gene: TRBD2; v_gene: TRBV7-2; CDR3aa: CASSLTGTSVSNEQFF; CDR3nt: TGTGCCAGCAGCTTAACGGGGACTAGTGTTTCCAATGAGCAGTTCTTC
abundance: -; j_gene: TRBJ2-5; d_gene: TRBD1; v_gene: TRBV5-6; CDR3aa: CASSLGTGKTQYF; CDR3nt: TGTGCCAGCAGCTTGGGGACAGGAAAGACCCAGTACTTC
abundance: -; j_gene: TRBJ2-1; d_gene: -; v_gene: TRBV20-1; CDR3aa: CSARDQNPQQFF; CDR3nt: TGCAGTGCTAGAGATCAGAATCCCCAGCAGTTCTTC
abundance: -; j_gene: TRBJ2-7; d_gene: -; v_gene: TRBV9; CDR3aa: CASSPRGAYEQYF; CDR3nt: TGTGCCAGCAGCCCCAGGGGTGCCTACGAGCAGTACTTC
abundance: -; j_gene: TRBJ2-7; d_gene: -; v_gene: TRBV20-1; CDR3aa: CSARDQGQSYEQYF; CDR3nt: TGCAGTGCTAGAGATCAAGGGCAGTCCTACGAGCAGTACTTC
abundance: -; j_gene: TRBJ1-6; d_gene: -; v_gene: TRBV25-1; CDR3aa: CASSEGGNSPLHF; CDR3nt: TGTGCCAGCAGTGAAGGCGGGAATTCACCCCTCCACTTT
abundance: -; j_gene: TRBJ2-3; d_gene: TRBD2; v_gene: TRBV6-1; CDR3aa: CASSEGSGGKVDTQYF; CDR3nt: TGTGCCAGCAGTGAAGGGAGCGGGGGGAAGGTTGATACGCAGTATTTT
abundance: -; j_gene: TRBJ2-3; d_gene: -; v_gene: TRBV5-1; CDR3aa: CASSLVDSGPLDTQYF; CDR3nt: TGCGCCAGCAGCTTGGTAGACTCCGGGCCCTTAGATACGCAGTATTTT
abundance: -; j_gene: TRBJ1-1; d_gene: -; v_gene: TRBV12-3/TRBV12-4; CDR3aa: CASSPPYSLGNTEAFF; CDR3nt: TGTGCCAGCAGTCCCCCCTACTCCCTCGGGAACACTGAAGCTTTCTTT
abundance: -; j_gene: TRBJ2-5; d_gene: -; v_gene: TRBV28; CDR3aa: CASGKQGGYQETQYF; CDR3nt: TGTGCCAGCGGGAAACAGGGAGGGTACCAAGAGACCCAGTACTTC
abundance: -; j_gene: TRBJ2-1; d_gene: TRBD1; v_gene: TRBV20-1; CDR3aa: CSARAVQGVNEQFF; CDR3nt: TGCAGTGCTAGAGCCGTACAGGGGGTCAATGAGCAGTTCTTC
abundance: -; j_gene: TRBJ2-2; d_gene: TRBD1; v_gene: TRBV7-9; CDR3aa: CASSPTGTGTSGELFF; CDR3nt: TGTGCCAGCAGTCCCACCGGGACAGGGACCTCTGGGGAGCTGTTTTTT
abundance: -; j_gene: TRBJ2-3; d_gene: -; v_gene: TRBV29-1; CDR3aa: CSVGPDTQYF; CDR3nt: TGCAGCGTTGGGCCAGATACGCAGTATTTT
abundance: -; j_gene: TRBJ1-6; d_gene: -; v_gene: TRBV3-1; CDR3aa: CASSQGAPLHF; CDR3nt: TGTGCCAGCAGCCAGGGTGCACCCCTCCACTTT
abundance: -; j_gene: TRBJ1-2; d_gene: TRBD1; v_gene: TRBV6-5; CDR3aa: CASSSTGQPYGYTF; CDR3nt: TGTGCCAGCAGTTCCACGGGACAGCCCTATGGCTACACCTTC
abundance: -; j_gene: TRBJ1-1; d_gene: -; v_gene: TRBV21-1; CDR3aa: CATTDIEDNGSEAFF; CDR3nt: TGTGCCACCACTGACATAGAAGACAACGGGTCTGAAGCTTTCTTT
abundance: -; j_gene: TRBJ2-4; d_gene: TRBD2; v_gene: TRBV12-3/TRBV12-4; CDR3aa: CASSLRGGLLLAKNIQYF; CDR3nt: TGTGCCAGCAGTTTACGGGGGGGCCTGTTACTAGCCAAAAACATTCAGTACTTC
abundance: -; j_gene: TRBJ2-5; d_gene: TRBD2; v_gene: TRBV24-1; CDR3aa: CATSVLAGGFQETQYF; CDR3nt: TGTGCCACCAGTGTACTAGCGGGAGGTTTCCAAGAGACCCAGTACTTC
abundance: -; j_gene: TRBJ1-2; d_gene: -; v_gene: TRBV18; CDR3aa: CASSPLTPREPGSGYTF; CDR3nt: TGTGCCAGCTCACCCTTAACCCCCCGGGAGCCGGGGAGCGGCTACACCTTC
abundance: -; j_gene: TRBJ2-1; d_gene: -; v_gene: TRBV12-3/TRBV12-4; CDR3aa: CASSQGTAREEQFF; CDR3nt: TGTGCCAGCAGCCAAGGGACGGCCCGGGAGGAGCAGTTCTTC
abundance: -; j_gene: TRBJ2-7; d_gene: -; v_gene: TRBV12-3/TRBV12-4; CDR3aa: CASSTSYEQYF; CDR3nt: TGTGCCAGCAGTACCTCCTACGAGCAGTACTTC
abundance: -; j_gene: TRBJ2-2; d_gene: -; v_gene: TRBV9; CDR3aa: CASRRNTGELFF; CDR3nt: TGTGCCAGCAGGCGGAACACCGGGGAGCTGTTTTTT
abundance: -; j_gene: TRBJ2-7; d_gene: TRBD1; v_gene: TRBV6-6; CDR3aa: CAIRDSTYEQYF; CDR3nt: TGTGCCATCCGGGACAGCACCTACGAGCAGTACTTC
abundance: -; j_gene: TRBJ1-5; d_gene: -; v_gene: TRBV12-3/TRBV12-4; CDR3aa: CASSLDLQNRQPQHF; CDR3nt: TGTGCCAGCAGTTTAGATCTGCAAAACCGGCAGCCCCAGCATTTT
abundance: -; j_gene: TRBJ2-1; d_gene: -; v_gene: TRBV2; CDR3aa: CASMGALGERSSYNEQFF; CDR3nt: TGTGCCAGCATGGGGGCCCTTGGTGAGCGGAGCTCCTACAATGAGCAGTTCTTC
abundance: -; j_gene: TRBJ2-5; d_gene: -; v_gene: TRBV15; CDR3aa: CATSRAVRGETQYF; CDR3nt: TGTGCCACCAGCAGAGCCGTAAGGGGAGAGACCCAGTACTTC
abundance: -; j_gene: TRBJ2-5; d_gene: -; v_gene: TRBV5-1; CDR3aa: CASSLVASSEGETQYF; CDR3nt: TGCGCCAGCAGCTTGGTGGCCAGCTCCGAGGGCGAGACCCAGTACTTC
abundance: once; j_gene: TRBJ1-1; d_gene: -; v_gene: TRBV18; CDR3aa: CASSPKTGNTEAFF; CDR3nt: TGTGCCAGCTCACCGAAGACAGGGAACACTGAAGCTTTCTTT
abundance: -; j_gene: TRBJ2-7; d_gene: -; v_gene: TRBV11-2; CDR3aa: CASSLVRGLSYEQYF; CDR3nt: TGTGCCAGCAGCTTAGTAAGAGGGCTCTCCTACGAGCAGTACTTC
abundance: -; j_gene: TRBJ1-2; d_gene: -; v_gene: TRBV29-1; CDR3aa: CSVETPNYGYTF; CDR3nt: TGCAGCGTTGAAACACCTAACTATGGCTACACCTTC
abundance: -; j_gene: TRBJ2-1; d_gene: TRBD2; v_gene: TRBV5-1; CDR3aa: CASSLDGGTYNEQFF; CDR3nt: TGCGCCAGCAGCTTGGACGGGGGGACCTACAATGAGCAGTTCTTC
abundance: -; j_gene: TRBJ2-1; d_gene: TRBD2; v_gene: TRBV5-6; CDR3aa: CASSLGRVSREFPKQFF; CDR3nt: TGTGCCAGCAGCTTGGGTCGGGTCTCGCGGGAGTTTCCTAAGCAGTTCTTC